The table lists the clone carrying this T cell receptor beta chain with a count of one. Its antigen is unidentified. The study ran its PCR with 60 Vbeta and 13 Jbeta primers. The table came from immunoSEQ multiplex PCR; TCRdb's copy has only in-frame clones and leaves some out. This table has about 200,000 clones, around four fifths appearing once. The data were taken from a study of cytomegalovirus exposure and HLA in healthy donors. Study-wide context: Most donors, approximately 82% of a few hundred genotyped, fell in the Caucasian-associated ancestry cluster. Points from the study as a whole: Sequencing probably produced one cluster of sequence variants that were highly shared.

CDR1 is KGHSH and CDR2 is LQKENI in the germline V gene. V lost 5 bases and J 0 bases, leaving 17 bases between the germline ends. This CDR3 is built from 17 residues. The receptor was derived from a boy aged 2 to 9 in good health and CMV-seronegative. The sequenced sample consisted of PBMCs. This sequence joins TRBV18 and TRBJ1-3; tentatively, D is TRBD1 (5 bases). CDR3 protein: CASSSLEGRSSGNTIYF. In DNA, the CDR3 is TGTGCCAGCTCATCCCTTGAGGGGAGGAGCTCTGGAAACACCATATATTTT.